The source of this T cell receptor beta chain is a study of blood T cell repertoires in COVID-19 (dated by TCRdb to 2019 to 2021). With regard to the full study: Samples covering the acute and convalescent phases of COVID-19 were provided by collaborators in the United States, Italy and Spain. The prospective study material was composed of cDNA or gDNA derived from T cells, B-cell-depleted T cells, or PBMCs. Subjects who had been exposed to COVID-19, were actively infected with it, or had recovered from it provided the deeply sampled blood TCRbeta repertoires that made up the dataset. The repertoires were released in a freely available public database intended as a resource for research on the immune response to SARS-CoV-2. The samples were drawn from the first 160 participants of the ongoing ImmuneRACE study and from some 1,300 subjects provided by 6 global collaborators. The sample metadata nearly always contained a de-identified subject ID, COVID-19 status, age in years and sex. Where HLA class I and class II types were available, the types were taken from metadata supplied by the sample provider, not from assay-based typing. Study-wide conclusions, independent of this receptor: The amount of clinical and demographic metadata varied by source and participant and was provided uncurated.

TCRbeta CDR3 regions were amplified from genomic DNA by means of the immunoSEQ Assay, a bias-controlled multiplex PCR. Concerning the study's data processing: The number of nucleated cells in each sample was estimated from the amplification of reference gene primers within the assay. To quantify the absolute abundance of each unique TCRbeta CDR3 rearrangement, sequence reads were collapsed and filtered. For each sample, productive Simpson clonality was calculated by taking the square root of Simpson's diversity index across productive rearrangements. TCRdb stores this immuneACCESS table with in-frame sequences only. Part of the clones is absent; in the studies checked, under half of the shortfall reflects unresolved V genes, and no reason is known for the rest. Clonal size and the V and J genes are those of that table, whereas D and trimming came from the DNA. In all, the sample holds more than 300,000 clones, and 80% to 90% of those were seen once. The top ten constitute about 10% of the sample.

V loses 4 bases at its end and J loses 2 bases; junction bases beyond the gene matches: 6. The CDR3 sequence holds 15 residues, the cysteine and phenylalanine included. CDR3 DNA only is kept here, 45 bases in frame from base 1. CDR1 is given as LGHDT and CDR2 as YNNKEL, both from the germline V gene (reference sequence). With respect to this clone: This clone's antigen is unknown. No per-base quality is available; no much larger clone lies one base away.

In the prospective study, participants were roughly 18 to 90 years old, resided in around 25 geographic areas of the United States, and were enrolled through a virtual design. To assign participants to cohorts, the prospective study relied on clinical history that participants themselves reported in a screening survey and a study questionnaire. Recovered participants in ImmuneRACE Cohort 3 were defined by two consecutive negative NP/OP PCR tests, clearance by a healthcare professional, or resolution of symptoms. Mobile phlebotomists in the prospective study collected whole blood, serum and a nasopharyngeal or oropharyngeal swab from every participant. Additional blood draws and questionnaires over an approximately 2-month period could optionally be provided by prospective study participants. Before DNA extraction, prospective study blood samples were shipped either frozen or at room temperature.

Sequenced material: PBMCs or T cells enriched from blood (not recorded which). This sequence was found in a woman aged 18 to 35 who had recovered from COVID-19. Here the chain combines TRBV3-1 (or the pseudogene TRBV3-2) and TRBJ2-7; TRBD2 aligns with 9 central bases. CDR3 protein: CASSPSSGSTYEQYF. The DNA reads TGTGCCAGCAGCCCCAGTAGCGGGAGTACCTACGAGCAGTACTTC.